Listed below are T cell receptor beta chains from one sample, sequenced in a study of T-cell memory formation after mild COVID-19. From the 5' RACE reads, TCRdb called clonotypes with MiXCR, one entry per CDR3 protein. The repertoire includes about 82,000 distinct CDR3 sequences, about 13% of them detected once, and roughly a quarter sits in the top ten. Sample: PBMCs or a T cell subset sorted from them (not recorded which). The receptor source for this set is an adult woman who had mild COVID-19 (a few samples of this study predate the infection). Cell type and time point are not known. CDR3s include the opening cysteine and the closing phenylalanine or tryptophan. Each record gives: J gene, V gene, D gene, clone size, CDR3 protein, CDR3 DNA. The D gene is left open where the match is weak. Rows may omit the clone size; those that give it use once, few, many or a size class.

TRBJ2-5,TRBV4-1,NA,NA,CASSQLGLRETQYF,TGCGCCAGCAGCCAACTGGGGCTTCGGGAGACCCAGTACTTC
TRBJ1-1,TRBV20-1,NA,few,CSARDRRQVIEAFF,TGCAGTGCTAGAGATCGGAGACAGGTGATTGAAGCTTTCTTT
TRBJ1-1,TRBV7-6,NA,few,CASSLKGHEAFF,TGTGCCAGCAGCTTAAAGGGACATGAAGCTTTCTTT
TRBJ2-1,TRBV7-3,NA,NA,CASSPGQHSWNEQFF,TGTGCCAGCAGCCCCGGACAGCACTCCTGGAATGAGCAGTTCTTC
TRBJ2-7,TRBV19,TRBD1,few,CASSITGAYYEQYF,TGTGCCAGTAGTATAACAGGGGCCTACTACGAGCAGTACTTC
TRBJ2-1,TRBV5-1,NA,few,CASSSGTVINNEQFF,TGCGCCAGCAGCTCCGGGACTGTTATCAACAATGAGCAGTTCTTC
TRBJ2-7,TRBV12-3/TRBV12-4,TRBD2,few,CASSLASGSNEQYF,TGTGCCAGCAGTTTGGCTAGCGGGAGTAACGAGCAGTACTTC
TRBJ2-7,TRBV19,NA,NA,CASSIRVNYEQYF,TGTGCCAGTAGTATTAGGGTAAACTACGAGCAGTACTTC
TRBJ2-2,TRBV7-6,TRBD1,few,CASSRWGTGEHGELFF,TGTGCCAGCAGCCGCTGGGGGACAGGGGAGCACGGGGAGCTGTTTTTT
TRBJ2-7,TRBV7-9,NA,few,CASSGQSYEQYF,TGTGCCAGCAGCGGACAGTCCTACGAGCAGTACTTC
TRBJ2-7,TRBV4-2,TRBD2,few,CASSQVPGLAGGGDEQYF,TGTGCCAGCAGCCAAGTCCCGGGACTAGCGGGAGGTGGCGACGAGCAGTACTTC
TRBJ2-2,TRBV24-1,TRBD2,few,CATSDSRVTSGRRTGELFF,TGTGCCACCAGTGATTCCAGGGTGACTAGCGGGAGAAGAACCGGGGAGCTGTTTTTT
TRBJ2-3,TRBV5-6,TRBD2,few,CASSRGLGRTDTQYF,TGTGCCAGCAGCCGGGGACTAGGGCGCACAGATACGCAGTATTTT
TRBJ2-5,TRBV20-1,TRBD2,few,CSARDRLAETQYF,TGCAGTGCTAGAGATCGACTAGCAGAGACCCAGTACTTC
TRBJ1-1,TRBV27,NA,NA,CASSPDAGRDTEAFF,TGTGCCAGCAGTCCCGACGCAGGGAGGGACACTGAAGCTTTCTTT
TRBJ2-1,TRBV29-1,TRBD1,many,CSAAGTADLRDEQFF,TGCAGCGCTGCCGGGACAGCCGACCTTAGGGATGAGCAGTTCTTC
TRBJ2-1,TRBV27,TRBD2,few,CASSLTSGSTDEQFF,TGTGCCAGCAGTCTGACTAGCGGGAGCACGGATGAGCAGTTCTTC
TRBJ2-7,TRBV11-2,NA,many,CASSLGAGTPYEQYF,TGTGCCAGCAGCTTAGGGGCAGGAACACCCTACGAGCAGTACTTC
TRBJ2-6,TRBV5-5,NA,few,CASSLVVVLSGANVLTF,TGTGCCAGCAGCTTGGTAGTGGTCTTGTCTGGGGCCAACGTCCTGACTTTC
TRBJ2-7,TRBV9,TRBD1,many,CASSGSGGQWSYEQYF,TGTGCCAGCAGCGGTAGTGGGGGACAGTGGTCCTACGAGCAGTACTTC
TRBJ2-2,TRBV6-1,NA,NA,CASSEIASYTGELFF,TGTGCCAGCAGTGAAATAGCGTCATACACCGGGGAGCTGTTTTTT
TRBJ2-7,TRBV20-1,TRBD1,NA,CSARVVAEDRGYEQYF,TGCAGTGCTAGAGTAGTAGCGGAAGACAGGGGGTACGAGCAGTACTTC
TRBJ2-5,TRBV6-5,NA,NA,CASSYSNGETQYF,TGTGCCAGCAGTTACTCGAACGGAGAGACCCAGTACTTC
TRBJ2-1,TRBV5-1,NA,few,CASSFGAGYAYNEQFF,TGCGCCAGCAGCTTCGGGGCGGGGTACGCCTACAATGAGCAGTTCTTC
TRBJ1-1,TRBV5-1,NA,few,CASSFWQMNTEAFF,TGCGCCAGCAGCTTTTGGCAGATGAACACTGAAGCTTTCTTT
TRBJ2-1,TRBV19,NA,few,CASSIVGWWGYNEQFF,TGTGCCAGTAGTATAGTGGGGTGGTGGGGATACAATGAGCAGTTCTTC
TRBJ1-5,TRBV12-3/TRBV12-4,NA,few,CASNPSQPQHF,TGTGCCAGCAATCCGAGTCAGCCCCAGCATTTT
TRBJ2-1,TRBV12-3/TRBV12-4,TRBD1,few,CASSQQGDEQFF,TGTGCCAGCAGTCAACAGGGGGATGAGCAGTTCTTC
TRBJ1-5,TRBV7-9,NA,NA,CASSFSNQPKHF,TGTGCCAGCAGCTTTTCAAATCAGCCCAAGCATTTT
TRBJ1-5,TRBV10-3,NA,NA,CAISESQVTGNQPQHF,TGTGCCATCAGTGAGTCGCAGGTTACGGGGAATCAGCCCCAGCATTTT
TRBJ2-5,TRBV6-5,TRBD2,many,CASSGSGGPQETQYF,TGTGCCAGCAGTGGCAGCGGGGGCCCTCAAGAGACCCAGTACTTC
TRBJ2-7,TRBV5-1,NA,many,CASDSGTGAYEQYF,TGCGCCAGCGATTCCGGGACTGGGGCCTACGAGCAGTACTTC
TRBJ1-2,TRBV4-1,NA,NA,CASSESQGSYGYTF,TGCGCCAGCAGCGAGTCGCAGGGGTCCTATGGCTACACCTTC
TRBJ2-5,TRBV6-5,NA,medium-sized,CASSYHLGLETQYF,TGTGCCAGCAGTTACCACTTGGGTTTAGAGACCCAGTACTTC
TRBJ2-1,TRBV5-6,NA,NA,CASSIRAGLNEQFF,TGTGCCAGCAGCATCAGGGCAGGGCTTAATGAGCAGTTCTTC